A selection of T cell receptor beta chains follows, all from one sample in a study of blood T cell repertoires in COVID-19. Profiling relied on immunoSEQ multiplex PCR, and the TCRdb table lists in-frame clones only, not all of them. The top ten clones hold over 3.5% of a sample with about 300,000 clones, approximately 90% of them seen once. Sequenced sample: PBMCs or T cells enriched from blood (not recorded which). These receptors were obtained from a man aged 30 to 39 who had recovered from COVID-19. The CDR3 runs from the conserved cysteine through the conserved F or W. Each record gives: V gene, clone size, J gene, D gene, CDR3 protein, CDR3 DNA. D genes are given only for firm matches. Size values are once, few and many counts, or a class for expanded clones, and some rows have none.

TRBV19	once	TRBJ2-1	TRBD1	CASRTGTATYNEQFF	TGTGCCAGTAGGACCGGGACAGCTACATACAATGAGCAGTTCTTC
TRBV4-2	.	TRBJ2-3	TRBD1	CASSPMLAGTGDADTQYF	TGTGCCAGCAGCCCGATGCTGGCCGGGACAGGGGACGCAGATACGCAGTATTTT
TRBV4-1	.	TRBJ1-4	TRBD1	CASSQDRFTTNEKLFF	TGCGCCAGCAGCCAGGACAGGTTTACAACTAATGAAAAACTGTTTTTT
TRBV30	.	TRBJ2-5	TRBD1	CAWRAIGTGSQETQYF	TGTGCCTGGAGAGCGATCGGGACAGGGTCCCAAGAGACCCAGTACTTC
TRBV6-5	.	TRBJ2-7	TRBD2	CASRPLAGGRGEQYF	TGTGCCAGCAGGCCTCTAGCGGGGGGGCGCGGGGAGCAGTACTTC
TRBV6-6	.	TRBJ2-4	.	CASGNARGGDIQYF	TGTGCCAGCGGTAACGCTAGGGGTGGAGACATTCAGTACTTC
TRBV10-3	.	TRBJ2-7	TRBD1	CAISEWVQGQEHYEQYF	TGTGCCATCAGTGAGTGGGTTCAGGGACAGGAGCACTACGAGCAGTACTTC
TRBV28	.	TRBJ1-5	TRBD1	CASSPGQAPYGNQPQHF	TGTGCCAGCAGCCCCGGACAGGCCCCGTATGGCAATCAGCCCCAGCATTTT
TRBV3-1/TRBV3-2	.	TRBJ1-2	.	CASSQDQSVLF	TGTGCCAGCAGCCAAGATCAATCAGTTCTCTTC
TRBV6-5	.	TRBJ2-7	TRBD1	CASSLWDSPYEQYF	TGTGCCAGCAGTCTTTGGGACAGCCCCTACGAGCAGTACTTC
TRBV5-5	.	TRBJ1-5	.	CASSPWGGEQPQHF	TGTGCCAGCAGCCCATGGGGGGGAGAGCAGCCCCAGCATTTT
TRBV5-6	.	TRBJ1-4	TRBD1	CASSLGRTGGMNEKLFF	TGTGCCAGCAGCTTGGGGAGGACAGGGGGAATGAATGAAAAACTGTTTTTT
TRBV5-8	.	TRBJ2-3	.	CASSLDRGDTQYF	TGTGCCAGCAGCTTGGATCGCGGAGATACGCAGTATTTT
TRBV5-8	.	TRBJ1-3	.	CASSLIGSGNTIYF	TGTGCCAGCAGCTTGATCGGTTCTGGAAACACCATATATTTT
TRBV27	.	TRBJ1-2	.	CASSLSALMTELYGYTF	TGTGCCAGCAGTCTATCCGCCCTAATGACAGAGTTATATGGCTACACCTTC